The 29 T cell receptor beta chains reported below all come from one sample, sequenced in a study of blood T cell repertoires in COVID-19. This table comes from immunoSEQ multiplex PCR, and its TCRdb copy is limited to in-frame clones, with some not included. The sample carries about 280,000 clones, over 75% recorded once. Source material: peripheral blood. The receptors were gathered from a human donor in a cohort sampled during active COVID-19.

The chain joins TRBV19 to TRBJ2-1; TRBD2 matches 8 bases. This CDR3 region has 16 residues. V was pared by 7 bases and J by 4 bases, with 12 bases of the junction left unmatched. Looked up from germline, CDR1 is LNHDA and CDR2 is SQIVND (reference sequence). CDR3 sequence reads: CASTLEGRGEYNEQFF. The CDR3 DNA sequence: TGTGCCAGTACCCTGGAGGGGCGGGGGGAGTACAATGAGCAGTTCTTC.

V usage is TRBV29-1 and J usage is TRBJ2-1; 9 bases are shared with TRBD2. The ends lost 8 bases at V and 10 bases at J; junction bases unmatched: 15. CDR1 and CDR2 from the germline V gene are SQVTM and ANQGSEA. The CDR3 loop spans 14 amino acids. The CDR3 protein is CSTTGTSKPNEQFF. The CDR3, as DNA: TGCAGCACGACCGGGACTAGCAAACCAAACGAGCAGTTCTTC.

This chain links TRBV29-1 with TRBJ2-1; 11 bases line up with TRBD2. The junction had 3 bases not matched to a gene; V was cut back by 5 bases and J by 9 bases. CDR1 SQVTM and CDR2 ANQGSEA come from the germline V gene. The length of the CDR3 is 12 residues. The CDR3, as DNA: TGCAGCGTTCTAGCGGGAGGCGGTGAGCAGTTCTTC. As protein: CSVLAGGGEQFF.

In this sample, this clone turned up once. The chain joins TRBV5-1 to TRBJ2-7; D ambiguous. Per the germline V gene, CDR1 is SGHRS and CDR2 is YFSETQ. The CDR3 length is 12 residues. V was pared by 0 bases and J by 4 bases, with 5 bases between. CDR3 nucleotide sequence: TGCGCCAGCAGCTTGGTATCGTACGAGCAGTACTTC. Its translation is CASSLVSYEQYF.

The V call is TRBV5-4, the J call TRBJ2-7, with 10 bases identical to TRBD1. The trim removed 5 bases at V and 5 bases at J, leaving 4 bases unmatched. The CDR3 contains 13 residues. Germline V CDR1 and CDR2: SGHNT, YYREEE (reference sequence). The CDR3 coding sequence is TGTGCCAGCAGTAGGACAGGGGGAAACGAGCAGTACTTC. This sequence encodes CASSRTGGNEQYF.

The V gene is TRBV2, the J gene TRBJ2-1; 9 bases map to TRBD2. There are 12 residues in the CDR3. Germline V gene lookup returns CDR1 SNHLY and CDR2 FYNNEI. The ends lost 7 bases at V and 11 bases at J; junction bases unmatched: 6. The CDR3 DNA sequence: TGTGCCAGCAAACTAGCGGGCCCCCAGCAGTTCTTC. Translated: CASKLAGPQQFF.

The chain combines TRBV19 with TRBJ1-5; 8 bases are a match to TRBD1. CDR1 is LNHDA and CDR2 is SQIVND in the germline V gene (reference sequence). V was clipped by 3 bases and J by 6 bases; unmatched bases: 13. This CDR3 spans 17 amino acids. The CDR3: CASSIKTQGATVQPQHF. The DNA for the CDR3 is TGTGCCAGTAGTATTAAGACCCAGGGGGCTACAGTTCAGCCCCAGCATTTT.

The J gene is TRBJ1-2, the V gene TRBV29-1; 7 bases are shared with TRBD1. V lost 7 bases and J lost 4; bases outside the gene matches: 9. The CDR3 has 13 residues. Germline V gene sequence: CDR1 SQVTM, CDR2 ANQGSEA. The CDR3 DNA sequence: TGCAGCGCCTCCCCGGGACAGACCTATGGCTACACCTTC. This gives the protein CSASPGQTYGYTF. The full variable domain, its missing parts supplied by reference TRBV29-1 and TRBJ1-2, is SAVISQKPSRDICQRGTSLTIQCQVDSQVTMMFWYRQQPGQSLTLIATANQGSEATYESGFVIDKFPISRPNLTFSTLTVSNMSPEDSSIYLCSASPGQTYGYTFGSGTRLTVV.

The rearrangement joins TRBV6-4 to TRBJ2-7; a possible D gene is TRBD2 (5 bases). Germline V gene lookup returns CDR1 MRHNA and CDR2 SNTAGT. This CDR3 is 11 amino acids long. V was clipped by 8 bases and J by 0 bases, with 5 bases between them. For the CDR3, the DNA is TGTGCCAGCGGACTCTCCTACGAGCAGTACTTC. This sequence encodes CASGLSYEQYF.

The rearrangement links TRBV15 to TRBJ2-7; D perhaps matches TRBD1 (6 bases). CDR3 length: 13 residues. CDR1 LNHNV and CDR2 YYDKDF come from the germline V gene (reference sequence). Trimming stripped 1 base from V and 7 bases from J, with 11 bases between. The CDR3 loop reads CATSRGTVREQYF. DNA of the CDR3: TGTGCCACCAGCAGAGGGACAGTGCGTGAGCAGTACTTC. The full variable domain, in which reference TRBV15 and TRBJ2-7 provide the parts outside the CDR3, is DAMVIQNPRYQVTQFGKPVTLSCSQTLNHNVMYWYQQKSSQAPKLLFHYYDKDFNNEADTPDNFQSRRPNTSFCFLDIRSPGLGDTAMYLCATSRGTVREQYFGPGTRLTVT.

The chain uses TRBV12-3 or TRBV12-4 and TRBJ1-2; no definite D call. Trimming left V 7 bases short and J 8 bases short, with 17 bases between. The CDR3 loop spans 13 amino acids. The CDR3 DNA is TGTGCCAGCACCCAAGATGGGCGCGGGGGCTACACCTTC. Translation: CASTQDGRGGYTF.

The chain joins TRBV6-5 to TRBJ1-2, with D perhaps matching TRBD1 (5 bases). From germline, CDR1 is MNHEY and CDR2 SVGAGI. V gave up 2 bases and J gave up 4 bases, with 8 bases separating them. The CDR3 runs 13 residues. Here the CDR3 reads CASSYDRFYGYTF. The CDR3 DNA is TGTGCCAGCAGTTACGACAGATTCTATGGCTACACCTTC.

The gene calls are TRBV29-1 and TRBJ1-2, with D tentatively TRBD1 (5 bases). Germline V CDR1 and CDR2: SQVTM, ANQGSEA. CDR3 length: 13 amino acids. The ends were cut back, 7 bases at V and 8 bases at J, with 20 bases in the middle. In nucleotides, the CDR3 is TGCAGCGAGGGGACGGGGAATAAGGCAGGCTACACCTTC. Protein: CSEGTGNKAGYTF. Full variable domain (missing parts from reference TRBV29-1 and TRBJ1-2): SAVISQKPSRDICQRGTSLTIQCQVDSQVTMMFWYRQQPGQSLTLIATANQGSEATYESGFVIDKFPISRPNLTFSTLTVSNMSPEDSSIYLCSEGTGNKAGYTFGSGTRLTVV.

At least ten counts were recorded for this clone. CDR3 DNA: TGCGCCAGCAGCCCCTGGGGGCGCGGGAACACTGAAGCTTTCTTT. It specifies CASSPWGRGNTEAFF. The genes are TRBV10-1 and TRBJ1-1, with D possibly being TRBD1 (6 bases). The CDR3 is 15 amino acids. Germline CDR1 and CDR2: WNHNN and SYGVQD (reference sequence). V gave up 6 bases and J gave up 1 base, with 15 bases separating them.

This sequence joins TRBV7-6 and TRBJ1-5; 10 nucleotides line up with TRBD1. V was clipped by 1 base and J by 11 bases; unmatched bases: 11. The CDR3 has 16 residues. Germline V CDR1 and CDR2: SGHVS, FNYEAQ. The CDR3: CASSLGTGTGEMSQHF. The DNA for the CDR3 is TGTGCCAGCAGCTTAGGTACCGGGACAGGGGAAATGTCCCAGCATTTT.

The genes are TRBV18 and TRBJ1-1; the D gene is possibly TRBD1 (5 bases). This CDR3 is 15 amino acids long. The V end lost 6 bases, the J end lost 5 bases, and 19 bases lay between the germline ends. The germline gives CDR1 KGHSH, CDR2 LQKENI. The DNA for the CDR3 is TGTGCCAGCTCCCCCGACCACCAGGGAGGAACTGAAGCTTTCTTT. Its translation is CASSPDHQGGTEAFF.

This chain uses TRBV19 with TRBJ2-3, with D perhaps matching TRBD1 (5 bases). Germline CDR1 LNHDA, CDR2 SQIVND (reference sequence). Trimming removed 11 bases from V and 1 base from J, with 10 bases in between. The CDR3 runs 12 residues. CDR3 coding DNA: TGTGCCGCAGGGCGTCGCACAGATACGCAGTATTTT. This gives the protein CAAGRRTDTQYF.

The chain combines TRBV5-1 with TRBJ1-2; D remains ambiguous. The V gene lost 4 bases and the J gene lost 8 bases, with 12 bases spanning the gap. Germline-derived CDR1 and CDR2 are SGHRS and YFSETQ. The CDR3 sequence is 12 residues long. CDR3: CASSPMEGGYTF. CDR3 bases: TGCGCCAGCAGCCCCATGGAGGGAGGCTACACCTTC. The whole variable domain, filled in from reference TRBV5-1 and TRBJ1-2, reads KAGVTQTPRYLIKTRGQQVTLSCSPISGHRSVSWYQQTPGQGLQFLFEYFSETQRNKGNFPGRFSGRQFSNSRSEMNVSTLELGDSALYLCASSPMEGGYTFGSGTRLTVV.

This chain uses TRBV2 with TRBJ1-5; D uncertain. CDR1 and CDR2 from the germline V gene are SNHLY and FYNNEI. V was shortened by 1 base and J by 5 bases, with 9 bases between the two germline ends. The CDR3 totals 14 residues. The CDR3 protein is CASSEGQVDQPQHF. The CDR3 DNA reads as TGTGCCAGCAGTGAAGGGCAGGTTGATCAGCCCCAGCATTTT.

V and J are TRBV18 and TRBJ1-5; tentative D call: TRBD1 (5 bases). This CDR3 is 14 amino acids long. The germline V gene encodes CDR1 KGHSH and CDR2 LQKENI. Deletions cut 5 bases from V and 5 bases from J, with 13 bases between. For the CDR3, the DNA is TGTGCCAGCTCATCAAAGGGGCGAGATCAGCCCCAGCATTTT. It is translated as CASSSKGRDQPQHF.

This rearrangement joins TRBV5-1 to TRBJ1-1; 7 bases are a match to TRBD1. V lost 4 bases and J lost 5; bases outside the gene matches: 8. From germline, CDR1 is SGHRS and CDR2 YFSETQ. This CDR3 region has 14 residues. The CDR3 sequence is CASSVTGWGTEAFF. CDR3 sequence (DNA): TGCGCCAGCAGCGTGACAGGGTGGGGGACTGAAGCTTTCTTT.

Here the CDR3 reads CASSFGQGARETQYF. CDR3 nucleotide sequence: TGTGCCAGCAGCTTCGGCCAGGGGGCTCGAGAGACCCAGTACTTC. The J gene is TRBJ2-5, the V gene TRBV5-8, with 8 bases fitting TRBD1. The germline CDR1 and CDR2 sequences are SGHTS and YDEGEE. With 2 bases clipped from V and 4 bases from J, the junction kept 7 bases outside the gene matches. The CDR3 length is 15 residues.

This chain connects TRBV3-1 (or the pseudogene TRBV3-2) to TRBJ1-6; 7 positions agree with TRBD1. Trimming at V came to 1 base and at J to 10 bases, leaving 7 bases not matched to a gene. CDR3 length: 15 amino acids. Germline CDR1 and CDR2: LGHDT and YNNKEL (reference sequence). The CDR3 DNA reads as TGTGCCAGCAGCCAAGGCGACAGGGTAAAATCACCCCTCCACTTT. Its translation is CASSQGDRVKSPLHF.

The chain couples TRBV6-5 to TRBJ1-1, with 8 bases that match TRBD1. The CDR3 extends over 14 amino acids. Germline-derived CDR1 and CDR2 are MNHEY and SVGAGI. Germline trimming cut 6 bases from V and 2 bases from J; bases unmatched to any gene: 5. The CDR3: CASRETGANTEAFF. The CDR3 coding sequence is TGTGCCAGCAGAGAGACAGGGGCCAACACTGAAGCTTTCTTT.

V usage is TRBV2 and J usage is TRBJ2-1; D might be TRBD1 (5 bases). Trimming left V 5 bases short and J 4 bases short, with 9 bases between. Per the germline V gene, CDR1 is SNHLY and CDR2 is FYNNEI. The CDR3 runs to 13 residues. The CDR3 DNA reads as TGTGCCAGCAGTCAGGACACTTACAATGAGCAGTTCTTC. Its protein is CASSQDTYNEQFF.

The gene calls are TRBV28 and TRBJ1-2, with D perhaps TRBD1 (5 bases). Deletions cut 6 bases from V and 2 bases from J, with 7 bases between. This CDR3 contains 12 residues. Germline-derived CDR1 and CDR2 are MDHEN and SYDVKM. The CDR3 coding sequence is TGTGCCAGCAGAGACAGAAACTATGGCTACACCTTC. As protein: CASRDRNYGYTF.

V is TRBV5-4 and J is TRBJ2-7; 8 bases agree with TRBD2. V gave up 4 bases and J gave up 6 bases; unmatched junction bases: 3. CDR1 is SGHNT and CDR2 is YYREEE in the germline V gene (reference sequence). This CDR3 region has 12 residues. The chain's CDR3 is CASSGGRREQYF. DNA of the CDR3: TGTGCCAGCAGCGGCGGGAGGCGCGAGCAGTACTTC.

This chain links TRBV10-3 with TRBJ1-2, with no clear D. Germline V gene lookup returns CDR1 ENHRY and CDR2 SYGVKD. Trimming took 10 bases from V and 3 from J, leaving 18 bases between them. The CDR3 consists of 14 residues. This CDR3 is CAKNLRFRDYGYTF. The CDR3 DNA reads TGTGCCAAGAACCTCAGGTTCCGAGACTATGGCTACACCTTC.

This clone appeared a few times. J is TRBJ1-1 and V is TRBV21-1. TRBV21-1 is designated a pseudogene. The CDR3 consists of 11 residues. The DNA of the CDR3 is TGTGCCAGCTCCCGGAACACTGAAGCTTTCTTT. Protein sequence: CASSRNTEAFF.